This TCR beta chain was sequenced for a study of CD8 T cells in ankylosing spondylitis. This clonotype was recorded at least ten times. Its antigen is not identified. Researchers built TCR beta libraries using quantitative 5'-RACE with molecular barcodes. Via MiXCR, TCRdb re-called the 5' RACE reads, giving one row per CDR3 protein. The table records under 250,000 distinct CDR3 sequences, over 7% of them present only once. Whole-study results and caveats: Clones linked to disease were reported to show significant enrichment in matched ankylosing spondylitis synovial fluid. Disease-linked clones displayed a CD8+ phenotype and appeared relatively rarely in peripheral blood. It appeared that ankylosing spondylitis blood was characterized by a TCR beta motif of 8 or 9 highly homologous variants.

Source material: blood, either unsorted or a sorted T cell fraction (not recorded which). The clonotype was recovered from a female donor with ankylosing spondylitis or in good health (not recorded which).

CDR3 sequence reads: CASSFPGSYEQYF. CDR3 coding DNA: TGTGCCAGCAGCTTTCCAGGTTCCTACGAGCAGTACTTC. The genes are TRBV7-9 and TRBJ2-7; D is undetermined. CDR1 and CDR2 (germline): SEHNR, FQNEAQ (reference sequence). The CDR3 is 13 amino acids. V lost 3 bases and J lost 1, with 7 bases in between.